This T cell receptor beta chain originates from a study of PD-L1 blockade in urothelial cancer. Study background: The patients first took atezolizumab in about 2014, receiving 1,200 mg intravenously every 3 weeks. Samples came from 3 weeks, at the second dose, and 6 weeks into treatment.

A note on this clone: Its antigen is unknown.

Overall study findings and caveats: Durable-benefit cases showed more tumor-associated blood clone expansion at 3 weeks. Pretreatment TCR clonality in blood, when below the median, was predictive of better survival.

Per germline, CDR1 MGHDK and CDR2 SYGVNS. With 3 bases removed from V and 0 bases from J, the gap between germline ends came to 15 bases. The CDR3 has 17 amino acids. Some clones are missing from TCRdb's copy, which holds only in-frame ones; the method was immunoSEQ multiplex PCR. Here the sample spans about 41,000 clones, 80% to 90% being singletons. Noted time point: peripheral blood 6 weeks after treatment start. Sequencing used PBMCs, obtained around atezolizumab (anti-PD-L1) treatment. The receptor was derived from a man between 65 and 79 years old with urothelial cancer. V usage is TRBV25-1 and J usage is TRBJ2-1; maybe TRBD2 (5 bases). CDR3: CASSEAGSAGSYNEQFF. The CDR3 DNA sequence: TGTGCCAGCAGTGAGGCAGGTAGCGCTGGCTCCTACAATGAGCAGTTCTTC.